The source of this TCR beta chain is a study of regulatory T cells in long-lasting Graves disease. This clonotype was recorded many times. The antigen remains unidentified. General study results and limits: The TCR repertoire of persistent Graves' patients was less diverse than that of newly diagnosed ones. With a small sample size, accuracy may have been reduced.

Per the germline V gene, CDR1 is SNHLY and CDR2 is FYNNEI. The V and J ends lost 6 bases and 6 bases respectively, with 20 bases between them. The CDR3 has 15 residues. Researchers made TCR beta libraries by using iRepertoire HTBI primers and running Arm-PCR on CDR3 regions. One entry per CDR3 protein, called by TCRdb with MiXCR from the multiplex PCR reads. The table lists more than 300,000 distinct CDR3 sequences, 10% to 15% of them singletons, with approximately 20% in the top ten. Time point given: newly diagnosed GD, antithyroid drugs for less than 3 months. PBMC-derived RNA was used for the TCR library. The guidelines of the American Thyroid Association were the basis for diagnosing Graves' disease. The same specimen was also included in a second study, on T cells in Graves' hyperthyroidism and ophthalmopathy. That paper states: Clonotypes that were expanded in thyroid above 0.001 mostly appeared in blood too.

The source is a woman aged 18-30 years with Graves disease. V is TRBV2 and J is TRBJ2-5; no clear D. Sequencing used peripheral blood mononuclear cells (PBMCs), obtained at new diagnosis, from a patient treated with antithyroid drugs. CDR3 region: CASRHDARQRQTQYF. The CDR3 bases are TGTGCCAGCAGGCACGATGCGAGGCAGAGGCAGACCCAGTACTTC.